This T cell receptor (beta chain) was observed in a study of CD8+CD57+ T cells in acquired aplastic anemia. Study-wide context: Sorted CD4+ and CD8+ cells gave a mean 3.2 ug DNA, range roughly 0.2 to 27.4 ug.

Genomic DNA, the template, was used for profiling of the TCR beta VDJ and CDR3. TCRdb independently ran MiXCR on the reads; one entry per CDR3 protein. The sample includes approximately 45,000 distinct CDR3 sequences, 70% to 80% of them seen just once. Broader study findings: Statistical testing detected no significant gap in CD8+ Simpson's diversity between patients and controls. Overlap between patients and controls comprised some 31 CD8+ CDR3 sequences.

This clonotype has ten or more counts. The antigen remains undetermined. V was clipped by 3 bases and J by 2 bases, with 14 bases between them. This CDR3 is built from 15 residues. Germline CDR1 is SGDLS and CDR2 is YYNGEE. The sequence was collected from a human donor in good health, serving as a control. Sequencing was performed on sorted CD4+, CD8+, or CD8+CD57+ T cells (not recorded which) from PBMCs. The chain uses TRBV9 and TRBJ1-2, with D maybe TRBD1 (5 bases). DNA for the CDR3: TGTGCCAGCAGCGGTGGGGGGGGAGGGAACTATGGCTACACCTTC. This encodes CASSGGGGGNYGYTF.